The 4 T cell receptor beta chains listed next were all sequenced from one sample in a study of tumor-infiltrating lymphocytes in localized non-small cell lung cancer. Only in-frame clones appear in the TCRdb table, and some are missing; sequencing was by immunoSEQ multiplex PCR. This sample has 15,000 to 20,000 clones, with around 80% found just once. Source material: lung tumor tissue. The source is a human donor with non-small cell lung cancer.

The CDR3 region has the DNA TGCGCCAGCCTCCTACAGGAGAACACCGGGGAGCTGTTTTTT. Its translation: CASLLQENTGELFF. The V call is TRBV5-1, the J call TRBJ2-2; D is perhaps TRBD1 (5 bases). The V and J ends lost 7 bases and 1 base respectively, with 11 bases between them. This CDR3 has 14 amino acids. The V gene's germline CDR1 is SGHRS and CDR2 YFSETQ.

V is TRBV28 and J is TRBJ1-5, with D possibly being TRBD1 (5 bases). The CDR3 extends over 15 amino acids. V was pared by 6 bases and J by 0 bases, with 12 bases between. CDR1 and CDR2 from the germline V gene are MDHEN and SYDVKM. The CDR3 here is CASSSGIHSNQPQHF. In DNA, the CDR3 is TGTGCCAGCAGCTCAGGGATTCATAGCAATCAGCCCCAGCATTTT.

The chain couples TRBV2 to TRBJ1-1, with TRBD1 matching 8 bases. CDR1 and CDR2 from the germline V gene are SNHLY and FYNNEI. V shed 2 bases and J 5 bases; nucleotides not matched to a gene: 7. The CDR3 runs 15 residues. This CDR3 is CASSELQGGGTEAFF. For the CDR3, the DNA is TGTGCCAGCAGTGAATTACAGGGGGGCGGGACTGAAGCTTTCTTT.

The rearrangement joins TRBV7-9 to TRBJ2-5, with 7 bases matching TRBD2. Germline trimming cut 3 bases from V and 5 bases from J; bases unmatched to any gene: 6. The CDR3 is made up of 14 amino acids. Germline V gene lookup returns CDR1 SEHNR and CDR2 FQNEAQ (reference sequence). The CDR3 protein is CASSFNSGRETQYF. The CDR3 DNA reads TGTGCCAGCAGCTTCAATAGCGGGCGGGAGACCCAGTACTTC.